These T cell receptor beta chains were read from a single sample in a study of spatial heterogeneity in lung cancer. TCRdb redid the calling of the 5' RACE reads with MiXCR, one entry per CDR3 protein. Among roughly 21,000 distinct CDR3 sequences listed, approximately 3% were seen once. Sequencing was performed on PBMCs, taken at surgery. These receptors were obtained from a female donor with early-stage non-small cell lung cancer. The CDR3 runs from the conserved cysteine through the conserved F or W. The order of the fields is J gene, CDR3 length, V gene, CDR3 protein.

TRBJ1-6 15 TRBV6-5 CASSRGTGDNSPLHF
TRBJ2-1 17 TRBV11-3 CASSSDPLAGGLGEQFF
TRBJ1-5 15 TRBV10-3 CAISEGTAPSQPQHF
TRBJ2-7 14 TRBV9 CASSVAPDGGEQYF
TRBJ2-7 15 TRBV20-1 CSARGQLALNYEQYF
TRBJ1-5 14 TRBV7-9 CASTPGAGNQPQHF
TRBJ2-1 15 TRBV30 CAWSSGLAGVGEQFF
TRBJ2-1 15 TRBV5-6 CASSLVSGRGNEQFF
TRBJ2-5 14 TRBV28 CASSFGGYPETQYF
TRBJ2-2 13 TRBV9 CASSAKGGGELFF
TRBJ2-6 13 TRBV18 CASSPAGANVLTF
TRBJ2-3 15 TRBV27 CASSLRRVATDTQYF
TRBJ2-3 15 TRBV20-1 CSASPSSGGTDTQYF
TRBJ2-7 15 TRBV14 CASSKPMAGGYEQYF
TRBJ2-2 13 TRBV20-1 CSARDGITGELFF
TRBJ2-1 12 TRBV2 CASSLAGGEQFF
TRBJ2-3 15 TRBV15 CATSVSGSDFDTQYF
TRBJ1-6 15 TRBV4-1 CASSHGSTYNSPLHF
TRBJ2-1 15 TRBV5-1 CASSWTSSSYNEQFF
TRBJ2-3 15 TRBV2 CASSGDREITDTQYF
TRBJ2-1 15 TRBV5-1 CASRLSAGGYNEQFF
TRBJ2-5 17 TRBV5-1 CASSPAAGTGGRETQYF
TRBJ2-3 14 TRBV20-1 CSARDLEVRDTQYF
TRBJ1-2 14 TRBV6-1 CASSVSPRLYGYTF
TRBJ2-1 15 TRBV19 CASKIFPSSYNEQFF
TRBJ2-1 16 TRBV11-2 CASRYSGRRGWNEQFF
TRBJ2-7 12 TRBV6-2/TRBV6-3 CASSYSWGEQYF
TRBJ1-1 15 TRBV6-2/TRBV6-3 CASSYSVAGDISAFF
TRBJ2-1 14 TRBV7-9 CASSEGTAYNEQFF
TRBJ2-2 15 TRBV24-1 CATSATGTGPGELFF
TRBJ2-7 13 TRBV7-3 CASSLDLSYEQYF
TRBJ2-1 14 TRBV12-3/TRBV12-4 CASTDRGINNEQFF
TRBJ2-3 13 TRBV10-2 CASREGPTDMQYF
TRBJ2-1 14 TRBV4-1 CASSQGGNRNEQFF
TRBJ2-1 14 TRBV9 CASSPPTGGNEQFF
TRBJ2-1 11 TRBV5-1 CASSFGGERFF
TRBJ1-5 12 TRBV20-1 CSATTTGQPQHF
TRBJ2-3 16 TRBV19 CASSNTGGYSTDTQYF
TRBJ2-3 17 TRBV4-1 CASSQERAGGEGDTQYF
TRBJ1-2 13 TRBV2 CASSENTGQLNTF
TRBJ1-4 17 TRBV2 CASSPGQPYTTNEKLFF
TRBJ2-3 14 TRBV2 CASRDLASTDTQYF
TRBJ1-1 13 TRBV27 CASRNRGSTEAFF
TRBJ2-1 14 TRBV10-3 CAISEGTIYNEQFF
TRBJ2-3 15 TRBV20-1 CSATQTSGSTDTQYF
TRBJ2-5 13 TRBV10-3 CAISSPNVETQYF
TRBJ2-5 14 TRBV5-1 CASSLSSLEETQYF
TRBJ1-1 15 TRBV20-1 CSASPFPSMNTEAFF
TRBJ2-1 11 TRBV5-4 CADSSGLGQFF
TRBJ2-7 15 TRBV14 CASSQETGGSYEQYF